The clone carrying this T cell receptor (beta chain) showed up many times. The antigen remains unidentified. The sample belongs to a study of T cell repertoires in cytomegalovirus infection. Study background: Indications of both CMV infection and matching HLA type were provided by public TCR beta signatures.

TCRdb reprocessed the reads with MiXCR, giving one entry per CDR3 protein. The sample lists approximately 500,000 distinct CDR3 sequences; 16% were seen once. The study's findings and limits: Summed frequency of shared TCR beta families picked out CMV carriers who also had the relevant HLA. CMV-specific TCR beta clonotypes restricted by HLA-C were the ones dominating the ex vivo response.

Material: CD8+ T cells from PBMCs. The sequence came from a human donor in good health (CMV status not recorded). Some clones in this sample may be carry-over from other donors' samples.

The CDR3 reads CASSYREMNTEAFF. DNA of the CDR3: TGTGCCAGCAGCTACAGGGAGATGAACACTGAAGCTTTCTTT. This rearrangement joins TRBV7-8 to TRBJ1-1; the D gene is possibly TRBD1 (6 bases). Germline values: CDR1 SGHVS, CDR2 FQNEAQ. This CDR3 is built from 14 residues. The V and J ends lost 4 bases and 0 bases respectively, with 9 bases between them. The entire variable domain, with the rest obtained from reference TRBV7-8 and TRBJ1-1, is as follows: GAGVSQSPRYKVAKRGQDVALRCDPISGHVSLFWYQQALGQGPEFLTYFQNEAQLDKSGLPSDRFFAERPEGSVSTLKIQRTQQEDSAVYLCASSYREMNTEAFFGQGTRLTVV.